This is a list of T cell receptor beta chains from one sample in a study of cytomegalovirus exposure and HLA in healthy donors. Method: immunoSEQ multiplex PCR; TCRdb's copy keeps in-frame clones and lacks some. The sample includes 200,000 to 250,000 clones, roughly 90% seen only once; the top ten take approximately 1%. Material: PBMCs. The receptors stem from a woman between 18 and 30 years old in good health and CMV-seronegative. The CDR3 runs from the conserved cysteine through the conserved F or W. A D gene is named only where the DNA matches it firmly. Where a row states a size, it is once, few, many or the class of an expanded clone; other rows omit it.

V gene: TRBV11-1
D gene: TRBD1
J gene: TRBJ1-2
clone size: .
CDR3 DNA: TGTGCCAGCAGCCCGAAAGGACAGGGCGACTATGGCTACACCTTC
CDR3 protein: CASSPKGQGDYGYTF

V gene: TRBV4-2
D gene: .
J gene: TRBJ1-2
clone size: once
CDR3 DNA: TGTGCCAGCAGCCAAGTTTTAACAGGGCGCGATGGCTACACCTTC
CDR3 protein: CASSQVLTGRDGYTF

V gene: TRBV19
D gene: TRBD1
J gene: TRBJ2-6
clone size: .
CDR3 DNA: TGTGCCAGTAGTTACCACAGACAGGGGGCAGGGGGGGCCAACGTCCTGACTTTC
CDR3 protein: CASSYHRQGAGGANVLTF

V gene: TRBV5-1
D gene: TRBD1
J gene: TRBJ2-7
clone size: .
CDR3 DNA: TGCGCCAGCAGCTCTTGGACAGGAGACTACGAGCAGTACTTC
CDR3 protein: CASSSWTGDYEQYF

V gene: TRBV18
D gene: TRBD1
J gene: TRBJ2-3
clone size: .
CDR3 DNA: TGTGCCAGCTCACCCGGGACAGGCGGGGATACGCAGTATTTT
CDR3 protein: CASSPGTGGDTQYF

V gene: TRBV7-3
D gene: TRBD2
J gene: TRBJ2-7
clone size: .
CDR3 DNA: TGTGCCAGCAGCTTAATCGCTAGCGGGACCGTACGGCAGTACTTC
CDR3 protein: CASSLIASGTVRQYF

V gene: TRBV6-5
D gene: TRBD2
J gene: TRBJ2-1
clone size: .
CDR3 DNA: TGTGCCAGCAGTTATTTACTAGCGGGATCATACAATGAGCAGTTCTTC
CDR3 protein: CASSYLLAGSYNEQFF

V gene: TRBV4-2
D gene: TRBD2
J gene: TRBJ2-7
clone size: .
CDR3 DNA: TGTGCCAGCAGCCAAGATACCGGGGGACTAGCGGGGATCTACGAGCAGTACTTC
CDR3 protein: CASSQDTGGLAGIYEQYF

V gene: TRBV14
D gene: TRBD1
J gene: TRBJ2-7
clone size: .
CDR3 DNA: TGTGCCAGCAGCCAAGAGGTGAAGGCCGAGGAAAAGAGACAGGGTAGTTTCTACGAGCAGTACTTC
CDR3 protein: CASSQEVKAEEKRQGSFYEQYF

V gene: TRBV6-6
D gene: .
J gene: TRBJ2-4
clone size: .
CDR3 DNA: TGTGCCAGCAGCCCGACTTTCCCCCAAAACATTCAGTACTTC
CDR3 protein: CASSPTFPQNIQYF

V gene: TRBV6-5
D gene: TRBD1
J gene: TRBJ2-4
clone size: .
CDR3 DNA: TGTGCCAGCACCTCCGACAGGGCCTCCAAAAACATTCAGTACTTC
CDR3 protein: CASTSDRASKNIQYF

V gene: TRBV5-1
D gene: .
J gene: TRBJ2-7
clone size: .
CDR3 DNA: TGCGCCAGCAGCTTGGGGGGACAAATCTACGAGCAGTACTTC
CDR3 protein: CASSLGGQIYEQYF

V gene: TRBV7-2
D gene: TRBD2
J gene: TRBJ2-7
clone size: .
CDR3 DNA: TGTGCCAGCAGCAGGCCACAGCGGGGGCCCTCCTACGAGCAGTACTTC
CDR3 protein: CASSRPQRGPSYEQYF

V gene: TRBV2
D gene: .
J gene: TRBJ2-1
clone size: few
CDR3 DNA: TGTGCCAGCGGGGGGAATGAGCAGTTCTTC
CDR3 protein: CASGGNEQFF

V gene: TRBV6-1
D gene: TRBD2
J gene: TRBJ2-1
clone size: .
CDR3 DNA: TGTGCCAGCAGTGAACTAGCGGGGGGGCCCTACAATGAGCAGTTCTTC
CDR3 protein: CASSELAGGPYNEQFF

V gene: TRBV5-1
D gene: .
J gene: TRBJ2-7
clone size: .
CDR3 DNA: TGCGCCAGCACCCTTTCCTCTAGCGCCAGTACGCAGCAGTACTTC
CDR3 protein: CASTLSSSASTQQYF

V gene: TRBV7-9
D gene: .
J gene: TRBJ1-2
clone size: .
CDR3 DNA: TGTGCCAGCAGCTTTTCGGGCAGGGTGTATGGCTACACCTTC
CDR3 protein: CASSFSGRVYGYTF

V gene: TRBV4-1
D gene: TRBD1
J gene: TRBJ1-5
clone size: .
CDR3 DNA: TGCGCCAGCAGCCAGGAGACAGGGTCGGGTCAGCCCCAGCATTTT
CDR3 protein: CASSQETGSGQPQHF

V gene: TRBV10-3
D gene: .
J gene: TRBJ1-1
clone size: .
CDR3 DNA: TGTGCCATCAGTGACCCCGGGACACACACTGAAGCTTTCTTT
CDR3 protein: CAISDPGTHTEAFF

V gene: TRBV19
D gene: TRBD1
J gene: TRBJ2-2
clone size: .
CDR3 DNA: TGTGCCAGTATGGCTCCCCCCGGACAGGGCTCTTTTACATTTCCCGGGGAGCTGTTTTTT
CDR3 protein: CASMAPPGQGSFTFPGELFF

V gene: TRBV4-3
D gene: .
J gene: TRBJ2-1
clone size: .
CDR3 DNA: TGCGCCAGCAGCCCTAGACCCGGGTACAATGAGCAGTTCTTC
CDR3 protein: CASSPRPGYNEQFF

V gene: TRBV15
D gene: .
J gene: TRBJ2-1
clone size: .
CDR3 DNA: TGTGCCACCAGCAGAGTAGGAGGTCTATTAGACAATGAGCAGTTCTTC
CDR3 protein: CATSRVGGLLDNEQFF

V gene: TRBV5-4
D gene: .
J gene: TRBJ2-6
clone size: .
CDR3 DNA: TGTGCCAGCAGCAGCGGTGGGTCTGGGGCCAACGTCCTGACTTTC
CDR3 protein: CASSSGGSGANVLTF

V gene: TRBV7-7
D gene: TRBD2
J gene: TRBJ2-3
clone size: .
CDR3 DNA: TGTGCCAGCAGCCGGGGGGTAACCCCGGCTCAAACAGATACGCAGTATTTT
CDR3 protein: CASSRGVTPAQTDTQYF

V gene: TRBV2
D gene: TRBD1
J gene: TRBJ2-2
clone size: once
CDR3 DNA: TGTGCCAGCAGCGGACAGGGTACCGGGGAGCTGTTTTTT
CDR3 protein: CASSGQGTGELFF

V gene: TRBV16
D gene: .
J gene: TRBJ1-1
clone size: .
CDR3 DNA: TGTGCCAGCAGCGCAGACAGGCTCTTCGAAGCTTTCTTT
CDR3 protein: CASSADRLFEAFF